This T cell receptor (beta chain) emerged from a study of blood T cell repertoires in COVID-19. Study information: The United States, Italy and Spain supplied acute and convalescent COVID-19 samples. Nucleic acid was either cDNA or gDNA, and it came from T cells, B-cell-depleted T cells, or PBMCs.

Germline CDR1 reads SGHVS; CDR2 reads FNYEAQ. The CDR3 loop spans 14 amino acids. V lost 1 base to trimming and J lost 5 bases, with 12 bases between them. Authors' analysis steps: By means of reference gene primer amplification, nucleated cell counts were estimated. TCRdb's copy holds only in-frame clones and misses some; the assay was immunoSEQ multiplex PCR. That table furnishes V, J and clone size, whereas the DNA furnished D and trimming. Found here are over 130,000 clones, 82% of them singletons; the top ten hold less than 4.5%. V gene TRBV7-6 combines with J gene TRBJ2-7, with D hard to call. The sample comprised peripheral blood. This sequence originates from a woman older than 75 with acute or convalescent COVID-19. The CDR3 nucleotides are TGTGCCAGCAGCTTAGGGGCCAAAGCTAACGAGCAGTACTTC. Amino acids: CASSLGAKANEQYF.